The clone carrying this T cell receptor (beta chain) was seen a single time. This specimen comes from a study of blood T cell repertoires in COVID-19. As for the study in general: PBMCs, B-cell-depleted T cells, or T cells were the source of the cDNA or gDNA that made up the material.

CDR1 KGHDR and CDR2 SFDVKD come from the germline V gene. This CDR3 comprises 13 residues. The trim removed 3 bases at V and 6 bases at J, leaving 0 bases unmatched. In the original workflow: Amplification from reference gene primers served as the basis for estimated nucleated cell counts. Method: immunoSEQ multiplex PCR; TCRdb's copy keeps in-frame clones and lacks some. V and J calls and clone size come straight from that table; D and trimming were deduced from the DNA. The table lists approximately 160,000 clones, roughly nine tenths of them singletons. The source material was peripheral blood. The gene calls are TRBV24-1 and TRBJ2-2, with 7 bases that match TRBD2. The sequence derives from a woman in her 70s with acute or convalescent COVID-19. CDR3 sequence: CATSDAGAGELFF. In nucleotides, the CDR3 is TGTGCCACCAGTGATGCGGGGGCCGGGGAGCTGTTTTTT.